The entry that follows covers one T cell receptor (beta chain) sequence. Its antigen is undetermined. The sample comes from a study of beta chain features in type 1 diabetes. Findings of the study overall: When Type 1 diabetes patients were examined, their TCRB CDR3s proved moderately but significantly shorter in all four CD4+ subsets.

Expressed TCRB transcripts were sequenced, since all the RNA that had been isolated was reverse transcribed. Assay: immunoSEQ multiplex PCR; the TCRdb copy retains only in-frame clones and omits some. The data show around 56,000 clones, approximately 52% seen once. V dropped 2 bases and J dropped 4; count of bases not matched to a gene: 4. The CDR3 consists of 14 residues. The germline V gene encodes CDR1 MNHNY and CDR2 SVGAGI (reference sequence). This clonotype originated in a woman aged 40 to 50 with type 1 diabetes. The sample comprised Tregs from blood. The rearrangement uses TRBV6-6 and TRBJ2-7, with 8 bases that match TRBD1. The CDR3 sequence: CASSYAGGRYEQYF. The CDR3 DNA reads as TGTGCCAGCAGTTACGCAGGGGGCCGATACGAGCAGTACTTC.